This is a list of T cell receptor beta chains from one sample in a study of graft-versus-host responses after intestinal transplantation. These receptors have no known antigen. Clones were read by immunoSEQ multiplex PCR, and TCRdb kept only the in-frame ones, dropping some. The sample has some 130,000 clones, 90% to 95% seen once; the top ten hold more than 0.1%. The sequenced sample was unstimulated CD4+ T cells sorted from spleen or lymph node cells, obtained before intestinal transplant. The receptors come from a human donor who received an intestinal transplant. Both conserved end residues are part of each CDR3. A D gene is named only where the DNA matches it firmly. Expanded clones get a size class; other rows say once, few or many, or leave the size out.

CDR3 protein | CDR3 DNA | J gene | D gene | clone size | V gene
CASSRGGAGGYTF | TGTGCCAGCAGCAGAGGGGGCGCAGGGGGCTACACCTTC | TRBJ1-2 | TRBD1 | NA | TRBV9
CASSLSLFTEAFF | TGCGCCAGCAGCTTGTCCTTATTCACTGAAGCTTTCTTT | TRBJ1-1 | NA | NA | TRBV5-1
CASSPPGTYEQYF | TGTGCCAGCTCACCACCAGGAACCTACGAGCAGTACTTC | TRBJ2-7 | NA | NA | TRBV18
CAWRATGGVSYEQYF | TGTGCCTGGAGGGCCACAGGGGGCGTCTCCTACGAGCAGTACTTC | TRBJ2-7 | TRBD1 | NA | TRBV30
CASSPRGETQYF | TGTGCCAGCTCACCAAGAGGAGAGACCCAGTACTTC | TRBJ2-5 | NA | NA | TRBV18
CASSDYRGPNTEAFF | TGTGCCAGCAGCGATTACAGGGGCCCGAACACTGAAGCTTTCTTT | TRBJ1-1 | TRBD1 | NA | TRBV7-9
CASSRLAGGLNEQFF | TGTGCCAGCAGTCGTCTGGCGGGAGGGCTCAATGAGCAGTTCTTC | TRBJ2-1 | TRBD2 | NA | TRBV2
CASRAPNSAEAFF | TGTGCCAGCAGGGCCCCCAATAGCGCTGAAGCTTTCTTT | TRBJ1-1 | NA | NA | TRBV6-1
CASSDNYEQYF | TGTGCCAGCAGCGACAACTACGAGCAGTACTTC | TRBJ2-7 | NA | NA | TRBV11-2
CASTTLGERAKEQYF | TGTGCCAGCACCACACTGGGGGAGAGAGCCAAGGAGCAGTACTTC | TRBJ2-7 | NA | NA | TRBV6-5
CASSQRPGDVETQYF | TGTGCCAGCTCTCAAAGACCCGGGGACGTGGAGACCCAGTACTTC | TRBJ2-5 | NA | NA | TRBV18
CASSPSGGGYNEQFF | TGTGCCAGCAGCCCAAGTGGGGGTGGATACAATGAGCAGTTCTTC | TRBJ2-1 | NA | NA | TRBV9
CASSATYEQYF | TGTGCCAGCAGTGCCACCTACGAGCAGTACTTC | TRBJ2-7 | NA | NA | TRBV28
CASSWDRSPVRAFF | TGTGCCAGCAGTTGGGACAGATCTCCTGTACGAGCTTTCTTT | TRBJ1-1 | TRBD1 | NA | TRBV27
CASSPGTGEAAFF | TGTGCCAGCAGTCCCGGGACAGGGGAGGCGGCTTTCTTT | TRBJ1-1 | TRBD1 | NA | TRBV6-4
CASSRVRHEQYF | TGTGCCAGCAGCAGGGTACGCCACGAGCAGTACTTC | TRBJ2-7 | NA | few | TRBV28
CASNRGAVSYEQYF | TGTGCCAGCAACCGGGGGGCGGTCTCCTACGAGCAGTACTTC | TRBJ2-7 | NA | NA | TRBV2
CASTPLLGLAGDNEQFF | TGTGCCAGCACCCCCCTCTTGGGTCTAGCGGGAGATAATGAGCAGTTCTTC | TRBJ2-1 | TRBD2 | NA | TRBV27
CASSIHEDQPQHF | TGTGCCAGTAGCATTCACGAGGATCAGCCCCAGCATTTT | TRBJ1-5 | NA | NA | TRBV19
CASSFEDTQETQYF | TGTGCCAGCAGTTTCGAGGATACTCAGGAGACCCAGTACTTC | TRBJ2-5 | NA | NA | TRBV6-5
CANTSGLPLNEKLFF | TGTGCCAACACTTCCGGTCTTCCCCTAAATGAAAAACTGTTTTTT | TRBJ1-4 | NA | NA | TRBV6-4
CASSEALLEGADSYEQYF | TGTGCCAGCAGTGAAGCGCTTCTGGAGGGGGCCGACTCCTACGAGCAGTACTTC | TRBJ2-7 | NA | NA | TRBV2
CSAFRNTEAFF | TGCAGTGCTTTCAGGAACACTGAAGCTTTCTTT | TRBJ1-1 | NA | NA | TRBV29-1
CASRKSDAGGKYSNQPQHF | TGTGCCAGCAGGAAATCTGATGCGGGCGGAAAATATAGCAATCAGCCCCAGCATTTT | TRBJ1-5 | NA | once | TRBV27
CASSLGQSDYGYTF | TGCGCCAGCAGCTTGGGGCAGTCTGACTATGGCTACACCTTC | TRBJ1-2 | NA | NA | TRBV5-1
CASSSRDRGYEQYF | TGTGCCAGCAGTTCCCGGGACAGGGGCTACGAGCAGTACTTC | TRBJ2-7 | TRBD1 | few | TRBV6-6
CASSYVGGLAYGYTF | TGTGCCAGCAGTTACGTGGGGGGCTTGGCCTATGGCTACACCTTC | TRBJ1-2 | NA | NA | TRBV6-5
CASSPWTDNQPQHF | TGTGCCAGCAGTCCATGGACGGACAATCAGCCCCAGCATTTT | TRBJ1-5 | NA | NA | TRBV27
CASSLGEVYSYEQYF | TGTGCCAGCAGTCTAGGTGAAGTTTACTCCTACGAGCAGTACTTC | TRBJ2-7 | NA | NA | TRBV27
CASSVGPERTYNEQFF | TGTGCCAGCAGCGTGGGGCCGGAGCGTACCTACAATGAGCAGTTCTTC | TRBJ2-1 | NA | NA | TRBV9
CASSLTTRSLYEQYF | TGTGCCAGCAGTCTCACGACTAGGTCCCTCTACGAGCAGTACTTC | TRBJ2-7 | NA | NA | TRBV25-1
CASSRHESGNTIYF | TGTGCCAGCAGTCGACACGAATCTGGAAACACCATATATTTT | TRBJ1-3 | NA | NA | TRBV6-5
CASSQTTGGQETQYF | TGTGCCAGCAGCCAAACGACCGGCGGGCAAGAGACCCAGTACTTC | TRBJ2-5 | NA | NA | TRBV6-1
CASSPPDTFSGNTIYF | TGTGCCAGCAGCCCGCCCGACACTTTCTCTGGAAACACCATATATTTT | TRBJ1-3 | NA | NA | TRBV7-9
CASSVDNSLKQYF | TGTGCCAGCAGCGTAGACAACAGCCTGAAGCAGTACTTC | TRBJ2-7 | NA | NA | TRBV9
CASSLTLATRDYGYTF | TGTGCCAGCAGCTTAACGTTAGCCACAAGGGACTATGGCTACACCTTC | TRBJ1-2 | NA | NA | TRBV7-3
CASSPQAGVREQFF | TGTGCCAGCAGTCCCCAGGCGGGAGTAAGAGAGCAGTTCTTC | TRBJ2-1 | TRBD2 | NA | TRBV27
CASSFQGWNTEAFF | TGTGCCAGCAGCTTCCAGGGCTGGAACACTGAAGCTTTCTTT | TRBJ1-1 | NA | NA | TRBV7-9
CAWSTWDYGYTF | TGTGCCTGGAGTACCTGGGACTATGGCTACACCTTC | TRBJ1-2 | NA | NA | TRBV30
CASSDAGANTGELFF | TGTGCCAGCAGTGACGCTGGGGCGAACACCGGGGAGCTGTTTTTT | TRBJ2-2 | NA | NA | TRBV6-4
CASSLRRGNQPQHF | TGTGCCAGCAGTTTAAGGCGTGGCAATCAGCCCCAGCATTTT | TRBJ1-5 | NA | NA | TRBV28
CASSEGGGGTDTQYF | TGTGCCAGCAGTGAAGGAGGGGGCGGCACAGATACGCAGTATTTT | TRBJ2-3 | TRBD1 | NA | TRBV2
CASSFSERRGINEQFF | TGTGCCAGCAGCTTTAGTGAGCGGAGAGGGATCAATGAGCAGTTCTTC | TRBJ2-1 | NA | once | TRBV5-4
CASSSEGNEQFF | TGTGCCAGCAGCTCCGAAGGCAATGAGCAGTTCTTC | TRBJ2-1 | NA | NA | TRBV7-3
CASSEGGYEQYF | TGTGCCAGCAGCGAAGGGGGATACGAGCAGTACTTC | TRBJ2-7 | NA | NA | TRBV9
CASSLGSLAGRLVPYEQYF | TGTGCCAGCAGCTTGGGATCCCTAGCGGGACGCCTAGTTCCCTACGAGCAGTACTTC | TRBJ2-7 | TRBD2 | NA | TRBV5-4
CASLPLGSLNEQFF | TGTGCCAGCCTCCCGCTCGGTTCCCTCAATGAGCAGTTCTTC | TRBJ2-1 | NA | NA | TRBV5-6
CASSLDRENTGELFF | TGCGCCAGCAGCTTGGACAGGGAGAACACCGGGGAGCTGTTTTTT | TRBJ2-2 | NA | NA | TRBV5-1
CASSQGETGAYEQYF | TGCGCCAGCAGCCAAGGAGAAACAGGGGCCTACGAGCAGTACTTC | TRBJ2-7 | TRBD1 | NA | TRBV4-1